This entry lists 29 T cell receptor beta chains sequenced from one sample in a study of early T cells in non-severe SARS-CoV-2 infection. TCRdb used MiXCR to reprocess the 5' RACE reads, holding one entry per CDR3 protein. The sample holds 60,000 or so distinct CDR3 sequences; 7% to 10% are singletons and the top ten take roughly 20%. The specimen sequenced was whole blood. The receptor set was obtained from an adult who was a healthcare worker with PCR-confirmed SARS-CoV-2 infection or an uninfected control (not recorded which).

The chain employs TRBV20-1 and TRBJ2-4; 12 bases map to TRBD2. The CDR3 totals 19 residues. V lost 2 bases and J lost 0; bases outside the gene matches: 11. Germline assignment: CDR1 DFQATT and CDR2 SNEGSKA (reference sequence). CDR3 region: CSARRSSGGDLLAKNIQYF. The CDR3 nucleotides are TGCAGTGCTAGAAGGTCTAGCGGGGGGGATTTGCTAGCCAAAAACATTCAGTACTTC.

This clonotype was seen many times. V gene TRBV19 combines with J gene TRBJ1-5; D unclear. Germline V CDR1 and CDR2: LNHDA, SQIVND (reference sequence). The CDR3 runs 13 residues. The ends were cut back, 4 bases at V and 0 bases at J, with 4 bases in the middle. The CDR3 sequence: CASSTGSNQPQHF. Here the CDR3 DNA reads TGTGCCAGTAGTACGGGTAGCAATCAGCCCCAGCATTTT.

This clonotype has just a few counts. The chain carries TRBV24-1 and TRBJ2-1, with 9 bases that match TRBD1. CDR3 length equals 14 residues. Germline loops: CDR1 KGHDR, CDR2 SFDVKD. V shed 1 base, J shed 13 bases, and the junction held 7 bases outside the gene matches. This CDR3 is CATSDFRTGAPQFF. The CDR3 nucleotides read TGTGCCACCAGTGATTTTCGGACAGGGGCCCCCCAGTTCTTC.

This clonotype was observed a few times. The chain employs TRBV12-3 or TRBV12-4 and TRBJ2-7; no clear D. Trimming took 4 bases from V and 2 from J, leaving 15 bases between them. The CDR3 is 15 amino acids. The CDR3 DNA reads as TGTGCCAGCAGTTCTGGTCTCCACCCCACCTACGAGCAGTACTTC. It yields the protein CASSSGLHPTYEQYF.

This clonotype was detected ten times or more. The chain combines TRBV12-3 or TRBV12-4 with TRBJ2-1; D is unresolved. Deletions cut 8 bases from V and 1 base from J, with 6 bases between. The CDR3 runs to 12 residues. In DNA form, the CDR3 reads TGTGCCAGCTGGGGATCCTACAATGAGCAGTTCTTC. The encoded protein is CASWGSYNEQFF.

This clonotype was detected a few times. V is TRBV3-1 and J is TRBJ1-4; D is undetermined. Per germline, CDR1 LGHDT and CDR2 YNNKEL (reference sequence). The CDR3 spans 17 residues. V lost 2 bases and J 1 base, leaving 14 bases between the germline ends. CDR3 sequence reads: CASSQSREVRTNEKLFF. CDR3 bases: TGTGCCAGCAGCCAATCGAGGGAGGTTCGAACTAATGAAAAACTGTTTTTT.

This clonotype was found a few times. The CDR3 DNA reads TGTGCAAGTCGCTCCCCCAAACCGACTTGGGGTTTCTTT. It codes for CASRSPKPTWGFF. V gene TRBV12-2 combines with J gene TRBJ1-1; the listed D gene, TRBD1, was not tested against the DNA. TRBV12-2 counts as a pseudogene. This CDR3 has 13 amino acids.

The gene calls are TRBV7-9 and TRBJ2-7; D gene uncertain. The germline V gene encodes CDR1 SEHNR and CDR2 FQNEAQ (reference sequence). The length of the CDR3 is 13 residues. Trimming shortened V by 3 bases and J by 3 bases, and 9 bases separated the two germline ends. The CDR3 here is CASSFSSDYEQYF. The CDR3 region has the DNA TGTGCCAGCAGCTTTTCATCGGACTACGAGCAGTACTTC.

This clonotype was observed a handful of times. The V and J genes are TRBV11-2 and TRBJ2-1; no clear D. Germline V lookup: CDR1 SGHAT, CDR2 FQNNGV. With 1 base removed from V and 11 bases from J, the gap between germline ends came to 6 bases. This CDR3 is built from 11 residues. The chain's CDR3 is CASSLAVKQFF. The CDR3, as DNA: TGTGCCAGCAGCTTAGCGGTGAAGCAGTTCTTC.

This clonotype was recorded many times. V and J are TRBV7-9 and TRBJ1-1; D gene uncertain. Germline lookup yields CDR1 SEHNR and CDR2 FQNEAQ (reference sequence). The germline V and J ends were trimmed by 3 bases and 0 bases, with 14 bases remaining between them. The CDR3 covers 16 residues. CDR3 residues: CASSLLGGTMNTEAFF. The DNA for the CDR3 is TGTGCCAGCAGCTTGCTGGGAGGAACCATGAACACTGAAGCTTTCTTT.

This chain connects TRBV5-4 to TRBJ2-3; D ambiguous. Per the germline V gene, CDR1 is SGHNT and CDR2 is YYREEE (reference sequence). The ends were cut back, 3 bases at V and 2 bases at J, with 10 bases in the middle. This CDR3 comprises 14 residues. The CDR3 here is CASSSDLFTDTQYF. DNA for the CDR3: TGTGCCAGCAGCTCGGATCTATTCACAGATACGCAGTATTTT.

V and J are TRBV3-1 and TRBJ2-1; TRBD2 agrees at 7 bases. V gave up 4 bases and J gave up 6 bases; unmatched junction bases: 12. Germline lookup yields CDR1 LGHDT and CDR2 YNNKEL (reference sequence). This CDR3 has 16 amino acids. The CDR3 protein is CASSLQAVAGPNEQFF. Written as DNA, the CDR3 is TGTGCCAGCAGCCTTCAGGCCGTAGCGGGTCCCAATGAGCAGTTCTTC.

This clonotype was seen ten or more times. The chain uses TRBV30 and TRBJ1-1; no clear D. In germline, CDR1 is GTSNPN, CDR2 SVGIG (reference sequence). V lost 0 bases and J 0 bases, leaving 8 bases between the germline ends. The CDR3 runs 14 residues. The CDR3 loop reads CAWSVVAMNTEAFF. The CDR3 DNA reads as TGTGCCTGGAGTGTCGTGGCCATGAACACTGAAGCTTTCTTT.

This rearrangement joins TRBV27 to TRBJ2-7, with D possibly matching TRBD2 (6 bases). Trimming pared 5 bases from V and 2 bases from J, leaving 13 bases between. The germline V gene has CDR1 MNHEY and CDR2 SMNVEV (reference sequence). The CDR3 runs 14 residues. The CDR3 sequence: CASSQRGGAYEQYF. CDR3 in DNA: TGTGCCAGCAGTCAACGTGGAGGGGCCTACGAGCAGTACTTC.

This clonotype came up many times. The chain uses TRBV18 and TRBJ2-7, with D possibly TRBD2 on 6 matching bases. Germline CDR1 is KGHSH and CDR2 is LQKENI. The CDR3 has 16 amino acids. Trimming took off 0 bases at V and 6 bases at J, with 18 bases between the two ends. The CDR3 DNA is TGTGCCAGCTCACCACCGAGGTTCGGAGGGCGGCGCGAGCAGTACTTC. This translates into CASSPPRFGGRREQYF.

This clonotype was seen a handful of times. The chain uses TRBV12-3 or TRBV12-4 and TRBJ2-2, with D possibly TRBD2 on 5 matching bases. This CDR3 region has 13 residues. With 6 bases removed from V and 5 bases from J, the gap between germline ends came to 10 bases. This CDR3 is CASRDRGTGELFF. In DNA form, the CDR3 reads TGTGCCAGCAGGGACCGAGGGACCGGGGAGCTGTTTTTT.

CDR3 sequence: CASKKTGVNTEAFF. The CDR3 DNA reads TGTGCCAGCAAAAAGACAGGGGTGAACACTGAAGCTTTCTTT. The chain uses TRBV6-1 and TRBJ1-1; 8 bases fit TRBD1. The CDR3 is 14 residues long. CDR1 is MNHNS, CDR2 SASEGT, per germline. Losses at the gene ends were 7 bases for V and 0 bases for J; bases not matched to a gene: 4.

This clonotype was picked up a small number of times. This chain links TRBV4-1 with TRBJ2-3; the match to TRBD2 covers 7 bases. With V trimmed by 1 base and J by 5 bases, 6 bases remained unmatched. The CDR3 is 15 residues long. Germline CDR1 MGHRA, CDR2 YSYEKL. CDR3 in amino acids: CASSQGLAEEDTQYF. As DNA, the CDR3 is TGCGCCAGCAGCCAAGGTCTAGCGGAAGAAGATACGCAGTATTTT.

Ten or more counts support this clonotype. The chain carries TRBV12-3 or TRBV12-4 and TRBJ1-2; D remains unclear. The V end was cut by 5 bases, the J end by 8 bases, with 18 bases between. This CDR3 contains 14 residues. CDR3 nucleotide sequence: TGTGCCAGCAGTCTAGGACCGCTCTCCGGGGGCTACACCTTC. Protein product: CASSLGPLSGGYTF.

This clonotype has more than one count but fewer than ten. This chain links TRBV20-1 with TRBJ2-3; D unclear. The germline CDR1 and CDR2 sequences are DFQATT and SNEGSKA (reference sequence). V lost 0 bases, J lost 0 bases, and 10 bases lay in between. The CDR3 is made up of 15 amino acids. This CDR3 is CSARDFLVSTDTQYF. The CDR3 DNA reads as TGCAGTGCTAGAGATTTCTTAGTAAGCACAGATACGCAGTATTTT.

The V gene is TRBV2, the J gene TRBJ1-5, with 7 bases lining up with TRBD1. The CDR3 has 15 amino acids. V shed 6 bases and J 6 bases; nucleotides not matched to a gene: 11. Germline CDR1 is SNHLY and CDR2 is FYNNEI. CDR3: CASSSTGRRGQPQHF. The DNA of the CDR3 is TGTGCCAGCAGCTCGACAGGGCGAAGGGGTCAGCCCCAGCATTTT.

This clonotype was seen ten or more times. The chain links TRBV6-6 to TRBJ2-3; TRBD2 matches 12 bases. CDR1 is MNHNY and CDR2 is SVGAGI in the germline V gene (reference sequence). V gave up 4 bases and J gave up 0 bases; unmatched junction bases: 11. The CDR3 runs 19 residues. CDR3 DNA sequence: TGTGCCAGCAGTTGGACTAGCGGGATACTGGGGTTTAGCACAGATACGCAGTATTTT. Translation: CASSWTSGILGFSTDTQYF.

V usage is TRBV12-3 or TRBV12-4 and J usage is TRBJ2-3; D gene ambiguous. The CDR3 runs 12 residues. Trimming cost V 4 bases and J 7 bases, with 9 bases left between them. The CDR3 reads CASSWTQYTQYF. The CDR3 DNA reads TGTGCCAGCAGTTGGACCCAGTATACGCAGTATTTT.

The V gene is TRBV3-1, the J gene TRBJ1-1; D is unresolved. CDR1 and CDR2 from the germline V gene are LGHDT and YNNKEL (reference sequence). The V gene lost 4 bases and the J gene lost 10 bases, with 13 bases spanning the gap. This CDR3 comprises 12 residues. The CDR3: CASSPAGPGAFF. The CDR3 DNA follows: TGTGCCAGCAGCCCGGCGGGCCCCGGAGCTTTCTTT.

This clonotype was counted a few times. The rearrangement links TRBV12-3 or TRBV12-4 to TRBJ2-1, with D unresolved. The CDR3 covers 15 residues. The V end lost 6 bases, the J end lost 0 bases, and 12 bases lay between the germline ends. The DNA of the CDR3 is TGTGCCAGCAGGAAAACACTAAGCTCCTACAATGAGCAGTTCTTC. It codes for CASRKTLSSYNEQFF.

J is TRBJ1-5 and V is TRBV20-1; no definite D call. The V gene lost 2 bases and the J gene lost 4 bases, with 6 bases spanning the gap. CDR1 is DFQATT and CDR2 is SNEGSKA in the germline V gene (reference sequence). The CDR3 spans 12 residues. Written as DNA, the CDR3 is TGCAGTGCTAGACGGCAGAATCAGCCCCAGCATTTT. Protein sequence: CSARRQNQPQHF.

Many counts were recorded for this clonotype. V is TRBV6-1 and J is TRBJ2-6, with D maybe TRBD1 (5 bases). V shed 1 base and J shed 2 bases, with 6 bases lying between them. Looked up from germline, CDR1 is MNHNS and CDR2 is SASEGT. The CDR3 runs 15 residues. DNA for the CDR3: TGTGCCAGCAGTGAAGGGGGCGCTGGGGCCAACGTCCTGACTTTC. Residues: CASSEGGAGANVLTF.

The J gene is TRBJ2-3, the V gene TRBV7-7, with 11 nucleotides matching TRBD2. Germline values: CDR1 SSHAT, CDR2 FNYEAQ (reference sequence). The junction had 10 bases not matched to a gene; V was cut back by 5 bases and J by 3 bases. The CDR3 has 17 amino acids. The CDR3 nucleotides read TGTGCCAGCAGCCCCGGGACTAGCGGAGAGGGAACAGATACGCAGTATTTT. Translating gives CASSPGTSGEGTDTQYF.

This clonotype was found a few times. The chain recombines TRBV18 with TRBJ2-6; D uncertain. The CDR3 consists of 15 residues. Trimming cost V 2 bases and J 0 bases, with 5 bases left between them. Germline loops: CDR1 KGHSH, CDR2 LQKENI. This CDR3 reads CASSPNPSGANVLTF. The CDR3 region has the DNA TGTGCCAGCTCACCAAACCCCTCTGGGGCCAACGTCCTGACTTTC.